These 19 T cell receptor beta chains share one sample of origin, sequenced in a study of blood T cells in healthy people across ages. A second PCR, run for roughly 7 to 12 cycles, used a sample-barcoded 5' primer plus a J-beta primer mix. Using its own MiXCR run on the 5' RACE reads, TCRdb lists one record per CDR3 protein. Among around 820,000 distinct CDR3 sequences listed, about 25% were seen once. This sample also belongs to another study, concerning T cells of mothers and their children.

The sequenced material came from blood. The source is a boy aged 10-17 years in good health.

There are many counts of this clonotype. One junction end disagrees with the germline gene, perhaps due to a read error. The rearrangement links TRBV7-7 to TRBJ2-2; either TRBD1 or TRBD2 may supply D (6 bases each). This CDR3 has 16 amino acids. Germline CDR1 is SSHAT and CDR2 is FNYEAQ (reference sequence). The CDR3 nucleotides read TGTGCTAGCAGTTCTAGACGAAAGGGGGGCACCGGGGAGCTGTTTTTT. Protein product: CASSSRRKGGTGELFF.

The chain carries TRBV11-2 and TRBJ2-5; D perhaps matches TRBD1 (5 bases). TRBJ2-1 explains the end of the DNA better; the J call may be wrong. The CDR3 length is 15 residues. Germline V gene lookup returns CDR1 SGHAT and CDR2 FQNNGV. The CDR3 loop reads CASSIVGRAANEQFF. For the CDR3, the DNA is TGTGCCAGCAGCATAGTCGGCAGGGCGGCGAATGAGCAGTTCTTC.

A remark on this clonotype: Mismatch with germline at one junction end may stem from a read error. This chain connects TRBV3-1 to TRBJ2-7; D call uncertain. The CDR3 length is 11 residues. Per germline, CDR1 LGHDT and CDR2 YNNKEL (reference sequence). CDR3 residues: CAGSQTYEQYF. DNA of the CDR3: TGTGCCGGCAGCCAAACCTACGAGCAGTACTTC.

This clonotype was counted between two and nine times. The rearrangement joins TRBV5-1 to TRBJ2-5, with D tentatively TRBD1 or TRBD2 (5 bases each). The CDR3 totals 14 residues. The V end lost 0 bases, the J end lost 5 bases, and 11 bases lay between the germline ends. The germline V gene encodes CDR1 SGHRS and CDR2 YFSETQ. CDR3 in amino acids: CASSLVVEGETQYF. The CDR3 nucleotides are TGCGCCAGCAGCTTGGTCGTAGAGGGGGAGACCCAGTACTTC.

V gene TRBV29-1 combines with J gene TRBJ2-7; D may match TRBD1 or TRBD2 (5 bases each). In germline, CDR1 is SQVTM, CDR2 ANQGSEA. V was cut by 5 bases and J by 7 bases, with 18 bases left in between. The CDR3 runs 13 residues. CDR3 DNA: TGCAGCGTTCCGGGACCGTGGGGGTGGGAGCAGTACTTC. Amino acid sequence: CSVPGPWGWEQYF.

This clonotype was found a few times. The junction departs from germline at one end; a sequencing error may be responsible. CDR3 protein: CASVASLLMNTEAFF. The CDR3 DNA reads TGTGCCAGCGTAGCCAGCCTGCTTATGAACACTGAAGCCTTCTTT. The V call is TRBV2, the J call TRBJ1-1; D is unresolved. The germline gives CDR1 SNHLY, CDR2 FYNNEI. The CDR3 sequence is 15 residues long. Full variable domain (missing parts from reference TRBV2 and TRBJ1-1): EPEVTQTPSHQVTQMGQEVILRCVPISNHLYFYWYRQILGQKVEFLVSFYNNEISEKSEIFDDQFSVERPDGSNFTLKIRSTKLEDSAMYFCASVASLLMNTEAFFGQGTRLTVV.

V gene TRBV10-3 combines with J gene TRBJ2-5, with a tentative D call TRBD1 (6 bases). V was trimmed by 0 bases and J by 5 bases, leaving 13 bases between them. The germline gives CDR1 ENHRY, CDR2 SYGVKD. The CDR3 length is 15 residues. CDR3 DNA sequence: TGTGCCATCAGTGAGTCAGGGGGTCTCGGGGAGACCCAGTACTTC. Translating it yields CAISESGGLGETQYF.

This clonotype was seen only a few times. The genes are TRBV2 and TRBJ2-1; 8 bases match TRBD1. V shed 8 bases, J shed 2 bases, and the junction held 5 bases outside the gene matches. This CDR3 is built from 14 residues. Germline CDR1 is SNHLY and CDR2 is FYNNEI. CDR3 sequence (DNA): TGTGCCAGCGTGGACAGGGCCCCCTACAATGAGCAGTTCTTC. Translated, it gives CASVDRAPYNEQFF.

This clonotype was counted only a few times. The chain couples TRBV6-2 or TRBV6-3 to TRBJ2-1; 9 nucleotides line up with TRBD2. V lost 6 bases, J lost 2 bases, and 5 bases stayed unmatched. The CDR3 runs to 15 residues. Germline CDR1 reads MNHEY; CDR2 reads SVGEGT. CDR3: CASRRLAAPYNEQFF. The DNA of the CDR3 is TGTGCCAGCAGACGACTAGCGGCCCCCTACAATGAGCAGTTCTTC.

This clonotype was seen a handful of times. V usage is TRBV9 and J usage is TRBJ1-6; D is ambiguous. Trimming pared 0 bases from V and 4 bases from J, leaving 8 bases between. Germline assignment: CDR1 SGDLS and CDR2 YYNGEE. The CDR3 extends over 15 amino acids. The CDR3 DNA reads TGTGCCAGCAGCGTAGGGCAAATGTATAATTCACCCCTCCACTTT. The encoded protein is CASSVGQMYNSPLHF.

The V gene is TRBV20-1, the J gene TRBJ2-1; possibly TRBD2 for D (6 bases). Germline V gives CDR1 DFQATT, CDR2 SNEGSKA (reference sequence). The CDR3 totals 15 residues. The V gene lost 6 bases and the J gene lost 4 bases, with 19 bases spanning the gap. The CDR3 region is CSAIRGSQLYNEQFF. CDR3 coding DNA: TGCAGTGCCATACGGGGGAGCCAATTATACAATGAGCAGTTCTTC.

V is TRBV28 and J is TRBJ2-5; 9 bases are a match to TRBD1. Trimming at V came to 4 bases and at J to 5 bases, leaving 5 bases not matched to a gene. The length of the CDR3 is 14 residues. Germline V gene sequence: CDR1 MDHEN, CDR2 SYDVKM. CDR3: CASSSGTGMETQYF. The CDR3 coding sequence is TGTGCCAGCAGTTCAGGGACAGGGATGGAGACCCAGTACTTC.

Only a few counts were recorded for this clonotype. The chain carries TRBV12-3 or TRBV12-4 and TRBJ1-2; maybe TRBD1 (6 bases). V shed 4 bases and J shed 7 bases, with 13 bases lying between them. This CDR3 is built from 13 residues. CDR3 bases: TGTGCCAGCAGTTGGCCCCGGACAGTTGGCTACACCTTC. Its protein product is CASSWPRTVGYTF.

The CDR3 reads CASRRDPGYGYTF. The CDR3 DNA is TGTGCTAGCCGACGGGACCCCGGCTATGGCTACACCTTC. The gene calls are TRBV12-5 and TRBJ1-2; TRBD1 might be the D (5 bases). Germline V CDR1 and CDR2: LGHNT, FRNRAP. The CDR3 spans 13 residues. Trimming took 9 bases from V and 4 from J, leaving 15 bases between them.

The chain recombines TRBV4-2 with TRBJ2-3, with D uncertain. Germline CDR1 LGHNA, CDR2 YNFKEQ. The germline V and J ends were trimmed by 2 bases and 5 bases, with 8 bases remaining between them. The CDR3 contains 13 residues. In DNA, the CDR3 is TGTGCCAGCAGCCAATGGTTGAAAGATACGCAGTATTTT. Protein sequence: CASSQWLKDTQYF.

This chain links TRBV4-1 with TRBJ2-1; 8 bases map to TRBD1. The CDR3 sequence is 16 residues long. Per germline, CDR1 MGHRA and CDR2 YSYEKL. J gave up 4 bases and V 0 bases, and 5 bases lay outside the gene matches. CDR3 in amino acids: CASSQELGTGYNEQFF. Here the CDR3 DNA reads TGCGCCAGCAGCCAAGAACTTGGGACAGGATACAATGAGCAGTTCTTC.

This clonotype was seen only a few times. This rearrangement joins TRBV20-1 to TRBJ2-1; TRBD2 aligns across 9 bases. The CDR3 is 16 residues long. V lost 5 bases, J lost 4 bases, and 12 bases stayed unmatched. Germline V gene sequence: CDR1 DFQATT, CDR2 SNEGSKA (reference sequence). CDR3 nucleotides: TGCAGTGCTGGGGACAAAGCTAGCGGGGTATACAATGAGCAGTTCTTC. This codes for CSAGDKASGVYNEQFF.

This clonotype showed up just a few times. This sequence joins TRBV6-2 or TRBV6-3 and TRBJ1-2; D is ambiguous. V was shortened by 2 bases and J by 5 bases, with 12 bases between the two germline ends. Germline loops: CDR1 MNHEY, CDR2 SVGEGT. The CDR3 totals 14 residues. In nucleotides, the CDR3 is TGTGCCAGCAGTTACGGCTCGGCTGGTTATGGCTACACCTTC. This gives the protein CASSYGSAGYGYTF.

This clonotype has ten or more counts. The chain recombines TRBV27 with TRBJ2-1; D may be TRBD1 or TRBD2 (5 bases each). Germline values: CDR1 MNHEY, CDR2 SMNVEV (reference sequence). CDR3 length equals 14 residues. V shed 6 bases and J shed 3 bases, with 12 bases lying between them. For the CDR3, the DNA is TGTGCCAGCAGCCTAGAGGGGCTCTACAATGAGCAGTTCTTC. Its protein product is CASSLEGLYNEQFF.